The 12 T cell receptor beta chains below come from one sample, sequenced in a study of identical twins. TCRdb independently ran MiXCR on the 5' RACE reads; one entry per CDR3 protein. This table has about 690,000 distinct CDR3 sequences, roughly 20% appearing once. In addition, the sample was reused for a study of T cells expressing NK-cell markers.

Sequencing used PBMCs. The receptors derive from a woman between 18 and 29 years old in good health.

This clonotype was seen more than once but under ten times. The chain uses TRBV12-3 or TRBV12-4 and TRBJ2-3; weak D call: TRBD1 (5 bases). This CDR3 comprises 15 residues. V shed 3 bases and J shed 2 bases, with 12 bases lying between them. The DNA for the CDR3 is TGTGCCAGCAGTTTTAGCACAGGAGCCACAGATACGCAGTATTTT. Its protein product is CASSFSTGATDTQYF.

This clonotype was seen once. The rearrangement joins TRBV9 to TRBJ2-7; the D gene could be TRBD1 or TRBD2 (5 bases each). Germline CDR1 and CDR2: SGDLS and YYNGEE. This CDR3 has 14 residues. The V gene lost 2 bases and the J gene lost 2 bases, with 11 bases spanning the gap. The CDR3: CASSVEGSAYEQYF. The CDR3 nucleotides are TGTGCCAGCAGCGTTGAGGGGTCGGCCTACGAGCAGTACTTC. The full variable domain, in which reference TRBV9 and TRBJ2-7 provide the parts outside the CDR3, is DSGVTQTPKHLITATGQRVTLRCSPRSGDLSVYWYQQSLDQGLQFLIQYYNGEERAKGNILERFSAQQFPDLHSELNLSSLELGDSALYFCASSVEGSAYEQYFGPGTRLTVT.

This clonotype was recorded a few times. The chain has TRBV19 and TRBJ2-7; a possible D gene is TRBD1 (6 bases). The germline V and J ends were trimmed by 6 bases and 3 bases, with 12 bases remaining between them. CDR1 and CDR2 (germline): LNHDA, SQIVND (reference sequence). This CDR3 has 13 residues. In DNA form, the CDR3 reads TGTGCCAGTAGCCACCGGGACATCTACGAGCAGTACTTC. This codes for CASSHRDIYEQYF. Looking up the rest from reference TRBV19 and TRBJ2-7 gives the full variable domain: DGGITQSPKYLFRKEGQNVTLSCEQNLNHDAMYWYRQDPGQGLRLIYYSQIVNDFQKGDIAEGYSVSREKKESFPLTVTSAQKNPTAFYLCASSHRDIYEQYFGPGTRLTVT.

The rearrangement links TRBV7-6 to TRBJ2-1, with no clear D. The CDR3 totals 15 residues. Trimming pared 1 base from V and 8 bases from J, leaving 15 bases between. Germline V CDR1 and CDR2: SGHVS, FNYEAQ. CDR3: CASSLVPRFFDEQFF. CDR3 nucleotide sequence: TGTGCCAGCAGCTTAGTTCCCCGGTTTTTTGATGAGCAGTTCTTC.

J is TRBJ2-7 and V is TRBV5-1; 12 nucleotides agree with TRBD2. The germline CDR1 and CDR2 sequences are SGHRS and YFSETQ. The J segment lost 4 bases and the V segment lost 1 base, leaving 9 bases of the junction unmatched. CDR3 length: 17 amino acids. The CDR3 DNA reads TGCGCCAGCAGCTTGCGACTAGCGGGAGAGGTAGTGTACGAGCAGTACTTC. Translated, it gives CASSLRLAGEVVYEQYF.

The table lists this clonotype with a few counts. The chain joins TRBV6-5 to TRBJ1-3; unclear D gene. Germline V gene sequence: CDR1 MNHEY, CDR2 SVGAGI. V lost 7 bases to trimming and J lost 0 bases, with 10 bases between them. The CDR3 consists of 14 residues. The CDR3 nucleotides are TGTGCCAGCACTTCAGGCCGCTCTGGAAACACCATATATTTT. This translates into CASTSGRSGNTIYF.

The V call is TRBV11-3, the J call TRBJ2-7; TRBD1 aligns across 7 bases. This CDR3 spans 15 amino acids. V shed 4 bases and J 2 bases; nucleotides not matched to a gene: 8. Germline lookup yields CDR1 SGHNT and CDR2 YENEEA. CDR3 sequence: CASSSRRQGTYEQYF. Here the CDR3 DNA reads TGTGCCAGCAGCTCTAGACGACAGGGCACCTACGAGCAGTACTTC.

V is TRBV10-1 and J is TRBJ2-3; D possibly corresponds to TRBD1 (5 bases). Germline-derived CDR1 and CDR2 are WNHNN and SYGVQD (reference sequence). Trimming left V 3 bases short and J 4 bases short, with 5 bases between. The CDR3 contains 12 residues. In DNA form, the CDR3 reads TGCGCCAGCAGTGAAGGGGCAGATACGCAGTATTTT. Translating it yields CASSEGADTQYF.

The V call is TRBV10-3, the J call TRBJ2-7; tentative D call: TRBD2 (6 bases). Germline V gene data show CDR1 as ENHRY and CDR2 as SYGVKD. Trimming removed 6 bases from V and 5 bases from J, with 8 bases in between. CDR3 size: 11 residues. The CDR3 bases are TGTGCCATCAGGGGGGGAAACGAGCAGTACTTC. It specifies CAIRGGNEQYF.

Written as DNA, the CDR3 is TGCAGTGGAAACAAAAGGGTAGCGGGATCAATGGTGCAGTTCTTC. As protein: CSGNKRVAGSMVQFF. This rearrangement joins TRBV20-1 to TRBJ2-1, with TRBD2 matching over 8 bases. The V segment lost 7 bases and the J segment 12 bases; nucleotides outside the gene matches: 20. The germline V gene encodes CDR1 DFQATT and CDR2 SNEGSKA (reference sequence). The CDR3 is made up of 15 amino acids.

The sample holds a few counts of this clonotype. This chain connects TRBV25-1 to TRBJ2-7; D not resolved. The CDR3 has 14 residues. Trimming shortened V by 5 bases and J by 1 base, and 12 bases separated the two germline ends. Germline CDR1 reads MGHDK; CDR2 reads SYGVNS. CDR3 DNA: TGTGCCAGCAGTCAACCGGGCAGTTCCTACGAGCAGTACTTC. Protein product: CASSQPGSSYEQYF.

This clonotype was counted only a few times. The V call is TRBV6-5, the J call TRBJ2-5; 8 bases are a match to TRBD1. The V gene's germline CDR1 is MNHEY and CDR2 SVGAGI. The CDR3 length is 16 residues. With V trimmed by 5 bases and J by 2 bases, 10 bases remained unmatched. CDR3 DNA sequence: TGTGCCAGCAGTCACCGCCGGACAGGGTCACAAGAGACCCAGTACTTC. The encoded protein is CASSHRRTGSQETQYF.